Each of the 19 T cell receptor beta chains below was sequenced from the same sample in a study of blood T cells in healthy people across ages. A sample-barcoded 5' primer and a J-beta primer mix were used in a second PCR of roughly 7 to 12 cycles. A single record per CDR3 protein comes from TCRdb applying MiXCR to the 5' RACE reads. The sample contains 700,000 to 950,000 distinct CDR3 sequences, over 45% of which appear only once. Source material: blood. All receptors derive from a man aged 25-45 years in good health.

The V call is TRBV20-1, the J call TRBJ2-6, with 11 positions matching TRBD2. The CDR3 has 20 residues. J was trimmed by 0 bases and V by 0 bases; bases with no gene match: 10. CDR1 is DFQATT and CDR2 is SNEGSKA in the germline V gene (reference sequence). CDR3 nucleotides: TGCAGTGCTAGAGATTTGTCTCTAGCGGGAGGAAGCTCTGGGGCCAACGTCCTGACTTTC. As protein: CSARDLSLAGGSSGANVLTF.

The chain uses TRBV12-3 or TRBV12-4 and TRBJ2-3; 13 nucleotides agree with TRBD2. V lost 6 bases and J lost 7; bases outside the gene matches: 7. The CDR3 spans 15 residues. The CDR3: CASRGTSGTSHTQYF. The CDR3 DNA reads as TGTGCCAGCAGAGGGACTAGCGGGACCTCCCATACGCAGTATTTT.

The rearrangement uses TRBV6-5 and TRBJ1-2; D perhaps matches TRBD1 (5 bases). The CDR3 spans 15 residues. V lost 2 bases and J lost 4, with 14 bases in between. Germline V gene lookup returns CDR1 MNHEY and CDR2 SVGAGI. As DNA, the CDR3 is TGTGCCAGCAGTTACACGAGAGGGGAGGCCTATGGCTACACCTTC. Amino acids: CASSYTRGEAYGYTF.

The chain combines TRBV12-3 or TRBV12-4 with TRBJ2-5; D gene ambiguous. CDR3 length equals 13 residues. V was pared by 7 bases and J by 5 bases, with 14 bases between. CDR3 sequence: CASNLTRRETQYF. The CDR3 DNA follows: TGTGCCAGCAATTTGACCAGAAGGGAGACCCAGTACTTC.

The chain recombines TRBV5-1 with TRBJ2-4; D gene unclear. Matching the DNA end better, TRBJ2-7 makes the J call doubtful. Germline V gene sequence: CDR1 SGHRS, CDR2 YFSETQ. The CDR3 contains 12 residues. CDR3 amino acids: CASSLKWDEQYF. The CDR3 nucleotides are TGCGCCAGCAGCTTGAAATGGGACGAGCAGTACTTC.

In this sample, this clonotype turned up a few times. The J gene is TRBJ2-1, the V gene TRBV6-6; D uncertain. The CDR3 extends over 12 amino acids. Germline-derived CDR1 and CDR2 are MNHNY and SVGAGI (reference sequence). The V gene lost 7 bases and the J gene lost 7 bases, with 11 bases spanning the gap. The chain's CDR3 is CASTYSENEQFF. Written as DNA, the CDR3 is TGTGCCAGCACTTATTCAGAGAATGAGCAGTTCTTC.

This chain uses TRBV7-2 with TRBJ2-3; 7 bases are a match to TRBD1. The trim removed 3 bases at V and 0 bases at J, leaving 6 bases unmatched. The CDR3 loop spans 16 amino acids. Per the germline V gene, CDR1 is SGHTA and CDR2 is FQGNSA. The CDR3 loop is CASSFSGQFSTDTQYF. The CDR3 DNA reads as TGTGCCAGCAGCTTTTCGGGACAGTTCAGCACAGATACGCAGTATTTT.

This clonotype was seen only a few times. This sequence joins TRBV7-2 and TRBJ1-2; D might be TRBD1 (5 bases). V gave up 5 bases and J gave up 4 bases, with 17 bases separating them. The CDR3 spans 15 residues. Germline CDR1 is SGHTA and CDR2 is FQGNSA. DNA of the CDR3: TGTGCCAGCAGCAACCGCGGGGGGTTGGGCTATGGCTACACCTTC. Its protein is CASSNRGGLGYGYTF.

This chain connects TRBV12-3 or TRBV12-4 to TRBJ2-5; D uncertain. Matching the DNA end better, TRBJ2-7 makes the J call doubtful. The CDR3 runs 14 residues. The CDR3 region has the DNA TGTGCCAGCAGTTTCCATGCAGGCAGCCCCGAGCAGTACTTC. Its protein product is CASSFHAGSPEQYF.

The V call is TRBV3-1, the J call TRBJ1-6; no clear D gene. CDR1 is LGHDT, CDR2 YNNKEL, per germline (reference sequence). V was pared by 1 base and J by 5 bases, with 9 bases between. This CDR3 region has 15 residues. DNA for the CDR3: TGTGCCAGCAGCCAAGGGGCCTGGGATAATTCACCCCTCCACTTT. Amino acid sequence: CASSQGAWDNSPLHF.

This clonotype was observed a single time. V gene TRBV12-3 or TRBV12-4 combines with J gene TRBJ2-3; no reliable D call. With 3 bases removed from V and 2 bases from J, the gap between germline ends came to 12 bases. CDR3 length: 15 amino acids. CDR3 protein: CASSLGAGDTDTQYF. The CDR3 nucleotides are TGTGCCAGCAGTTTGGGTGCAGGAGACACAGATACGCAGTATTTT.

CDR3 DNA: TGTGCCAGCCGCCGGGACAGGATGACCTACGAGCAGTACTTC. The encoded protein is CASRRDRMTYEQYF. The chain couples TRBV2 to TRBJ2-7; 8 positions agree with TRBD1. This CDR3 has 14 amino acids. V was clipped by 8 bases and J by 2 bases; unmatched bases: 8. Germline CDR1 is SNHLY and CDR2 is FYNNEI.

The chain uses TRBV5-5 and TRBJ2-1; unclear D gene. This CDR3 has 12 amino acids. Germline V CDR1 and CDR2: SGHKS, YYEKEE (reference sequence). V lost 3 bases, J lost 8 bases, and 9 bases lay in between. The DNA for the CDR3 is TGTGCCAGCAGCTCCCGAACAGATGAGCAGTTCTTC. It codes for CASSSRTDEQFF. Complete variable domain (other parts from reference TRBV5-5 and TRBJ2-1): DAGVTQSPTHLIKTRGQQVTLRCSPISGHKSVSWYQQVLGQGPQFIFQYYEKEERGRGNFPDRFSARQFPNYSSELNVNALLLGDSALYLCASSSRTDEQFFGPGTRLTVL.

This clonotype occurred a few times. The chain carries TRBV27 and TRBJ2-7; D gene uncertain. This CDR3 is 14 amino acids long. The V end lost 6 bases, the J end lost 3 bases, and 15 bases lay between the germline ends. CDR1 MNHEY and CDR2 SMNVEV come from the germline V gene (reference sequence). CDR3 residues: CASRSPGRGYEQYF. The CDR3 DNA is TGTGCCAGCAGATCCCCGGGCAGAGGCTACGAGCAGTACTTC.

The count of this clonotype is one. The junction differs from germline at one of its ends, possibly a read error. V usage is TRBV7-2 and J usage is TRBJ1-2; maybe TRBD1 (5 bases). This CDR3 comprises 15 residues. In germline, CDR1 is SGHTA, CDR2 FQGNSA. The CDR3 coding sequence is TGTCCCAGCCGCATAAGGGGTGGGGGGAACTATGGCTACACCTTC. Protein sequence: CPSRIRGGGNYGYTF.

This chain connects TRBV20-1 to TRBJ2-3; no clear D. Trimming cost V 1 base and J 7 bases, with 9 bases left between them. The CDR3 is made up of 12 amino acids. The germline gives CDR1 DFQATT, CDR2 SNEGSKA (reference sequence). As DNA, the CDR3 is TGCAGTGCTAGAGCTGGTGAATATACGCAGTATTTT. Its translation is CSARAGEYTQYF.

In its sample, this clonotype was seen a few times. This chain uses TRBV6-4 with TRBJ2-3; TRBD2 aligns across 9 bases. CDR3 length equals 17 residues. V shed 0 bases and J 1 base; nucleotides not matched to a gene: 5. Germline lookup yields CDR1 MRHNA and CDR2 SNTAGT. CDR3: CASSDSRSSGGTDTQYF. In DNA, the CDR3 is TGTGCCAGCAGTGACTCTAGATCTAGCGGGGGCACAGATACGCAGTATTTT.

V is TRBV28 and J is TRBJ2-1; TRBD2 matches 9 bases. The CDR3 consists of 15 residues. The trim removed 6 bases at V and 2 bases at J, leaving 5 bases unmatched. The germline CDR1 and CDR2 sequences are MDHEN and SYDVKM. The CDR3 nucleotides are TGTGCCAGCAGGGTAGCGGGAGATACCTACAATGAGCAGTTCTTC. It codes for CASRVAGDTYNEQFF.

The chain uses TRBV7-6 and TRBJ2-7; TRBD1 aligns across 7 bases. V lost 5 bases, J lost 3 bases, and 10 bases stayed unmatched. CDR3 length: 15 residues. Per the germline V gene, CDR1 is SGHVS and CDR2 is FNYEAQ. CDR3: CASSTYRGSGYEQYF. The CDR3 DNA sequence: TGTGCCAGCAGCACCTACAGGGGTTCAGGCTACGAGCAGTACTTC.